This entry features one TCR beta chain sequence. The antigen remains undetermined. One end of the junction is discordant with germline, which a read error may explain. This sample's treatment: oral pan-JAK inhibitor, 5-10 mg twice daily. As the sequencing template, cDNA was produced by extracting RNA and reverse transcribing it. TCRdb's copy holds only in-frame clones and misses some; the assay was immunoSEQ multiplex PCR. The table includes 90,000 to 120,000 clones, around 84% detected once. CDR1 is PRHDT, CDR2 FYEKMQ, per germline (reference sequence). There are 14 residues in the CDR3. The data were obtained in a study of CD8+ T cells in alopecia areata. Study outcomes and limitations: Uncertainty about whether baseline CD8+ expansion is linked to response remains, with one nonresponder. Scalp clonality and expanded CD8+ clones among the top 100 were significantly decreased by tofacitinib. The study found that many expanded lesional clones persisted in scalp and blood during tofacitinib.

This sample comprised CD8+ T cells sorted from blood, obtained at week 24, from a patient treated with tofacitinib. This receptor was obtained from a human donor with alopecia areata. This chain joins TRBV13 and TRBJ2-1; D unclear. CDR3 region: CASSSDSSSNEQFF. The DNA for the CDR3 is TGTGCCAGCAGCTCTGACTCATCCTCCAATGAGCAGTTCTTC.